This TCR beta chain originates from a study of blood T cells in healthy people across ages. Alongside a J-beta primer mix, a sample-barcoded 5' primer served in a second PCR lasting about 6 to 12 cycles. MiXCR, run by TCRdb on the 5' RACE reads, gives a single entry per CDR3 protein. The sample lists about 720,000 distinct CDR3 sequences, about 20% occurring once. The CDR3 is made up of 13 amino acids. Trimming stripped 6 bases from V and 6 bases from J, with 14 bases between. CDR1 is SGDLS and CDR2 is YYNGEE in the germline V gene. V gene TRBV9 combines with J gene TRBJ2-3, with D maybe TRBD1 (6 bases). The sequencing input was blood. This TCR derives from a man between 65 and 85 years old in good health. The CDR3 region has the DNA TGTGCCAGCAACGGACAGATGGGCGATACGCAGTATTTT. Protein sequence: CASNGQMGDTQYF.